These 7 T cell receptor beta chains originate from one sample sequenced in a study of blood T cells in healthy people across ages. For the second PCR, which ran for about 7 to 11 cycles, a sample-barcoded 5' primer and a J-beta primer mix were used. Via MiXCR, TCRdb re-called the 5' RACE reads, giving one row per CDR3 protein. The sample gives hundreds of thousands of distinct CDR3 sequences, 36% of which show up once; under 15% is in the top ten. The specimen sequenced was blood. The receptor source for this set is a man aged 18-30 years in good health.

The CDR3 region is CSVTGGEATNEKLFF. DNA for the CDR3: TGCAGCGTGACCGGGGGGGAGGCAACTAATGAAAAACTGTTTTTT. The chain recombines TRBV29-1 with TRBJ1-4; D may be TRBD1 (5 bases). V lost 6 bases, J lost 0 bases, and 14 bases lay in between. The CDR3 contains 15 residues. Germline CDR1 SQVTM, CDR2 ANQGSEA.

In its sample, this clonotype was seen once. The chain recombines TRBV6-6 with TRBJ2-2; D remains ambiguous. Germline CDR1 MNHNY, CDR2 SVGAGI (reference sequence). The CDR3 consists of 13 residues. The V and J ends lost 5 bases and 6 bases respectively, with 10 bases between them. The CDR3 bases are TGTGCCAGCAGTCCCAGGTTGGCCGGGGAGCTGTTTTTT. This translates into CASSPRLAGELFF.

This clonotype showed up just a few times. This chain uses TRBV4-2 with TRBJ1-1; the D is unclear. The CDR3 runs 16 residues. Germline CDR1 reads LGHNA; CDR2 reads YNFKEQ. V was clipped by 4 bases and J by 1 base, with 16 bases between them. CDR3 sequence: CASSPQKGRGNTEAFF. CDR3 coding DNA: TGTGCCAGCAGCCCCCAGAAGGGCCGCGGGAACACTGAAGCTTTCTTT.

This clonotype was seen only a few times. The chain carries TRBV12-3 or TRBV12-4 and TRBJ2-1, with D perhaps given as TRBD1 or TRBD2 (5 bases each). V lost 4 bases and J lost 9, with 19 bases in between. The CDR3 consists of 15 residues. CDR3 coding DNA: TGTGCCAGCAGTTCCCCCAGCCCGGGGCCGGGTGAGCAGTTCTTC. Translated: CASSSPSPGPGEQFF.

There are a few counts of this clonotype. The rearrangement uses TRBV20-1 and TRBJ1-4; tentatively, D is TRBD1 (5 bases). CDR3 length: 14 amino acids. V lost 1 base, J lost 7 bases, and 13 bases lay in between. Germline CDR1 DFQATT, CDR2 SNEGSKA (reference sequence). The CDR3 loop reads CSARVEGTGEKLFF. The CDR3 nucleotides read TGCAGTGCTAGAGTGGAGGGGACGGGTGAAAAACTGTTTTTT.

This clonotype was detected once. The chain uses TRBV6-5 and TRBJ1-2, with 8 bases identical to TRBD1. The germline CDR1 and CDR2 sequences are MNHEY and SVGAGI. The J segment lost 8 bases and the V segment lost 5 bases, leaving 13 bases of the junction unmatched. CDR3 length: 15 amino acids. The CDR3 reads CASSSPGQAIGGYTF. The CDR3 DNA reads TGTGCCAGCAGTAGCCCGGGACAGGCCATCGGCGGCTACACCTTC.

Only a few counts were recorded for this clonotype. This sequence joins TRBV3-1 and TRBJ1-4, with D tentatively TRBD1 (5 bases). The CDR3 consists of 16 residues. Germline-derived CDR1 and CDR2 are LGHDT and YNNKEL (reference sequence). Trimming shortened V by 1 base and J by 7 bases, and 16 bases separated the two germline ends. The CDR3: CASSQVILEGFEKLFF. CDR3 nucleotides: TGTGCCAGCAGCCAAGTGATCTTGGAGGGGTTTGAAAAACTGTTTTTT.